This TCR beta chain was sequenced for a study of blood T cells in healthy people across ages. It was with a sample-barcoded 5' primer and a J-beta primer mix that a second PCR of roughly 7 to 12 cycles was run. Every individual sample yielded 2.5 million or more paired-end reads (each containing CDR3). TCRdb re-analysed the 5' RACE reads in MiXCR, keeping a single row per CDR3 protein. The sample consists of approximately 2,000,000 distinct CDR3 sequences, about two fifths of them appearing once. The individuals who served as donors were healthy Caucasians living in Russia, aged roughly 6 to 95. Trimming took 2 bases from V and 7 from J, leaving 15 bases between them. The CDR3 totals 16 residues. CDR1 and CDR2 from the germline V gene are MNHNY and SVGAGI (reference sequence).

This clonotype was obtained from a human donor in good health. The chain combines TRBV6-6 with TRBJ1-6; tentatively, D is TRBD1 (6 bases). The sequenced sample consisted of blood. The chain's CDR3 is CASSYVTGSSNSPLHF. CDR3 sequence (DNA): TGTGCCAGCAGTTACGTAACAGGGAGTAGCAATTCACCCCTCCACTTT.